This TCR beta chain was obtained from a study of identical twins. Study conclusions and caveats: For cord blood, abundant beta clonotypes had fewer insertions, unlike memory repertoires, which showed none. A cross-sectional statistical analysis, not follow-up of the same donors, supported the conclusions.

The V end lost 6 bases, the J end lost 4 bases, and 12 bases lay between the germline ends. The CDR3 contains 13 residues. Carrying unique molecular identifiers, the cDNA also gained a universal primer site through template switching. TCRdb re-derived calls from the 5' RACE reads in MiXCR, one entry per CDR3 protein. Of a few hundred thousand distinct CDR3 sequences in the sample, just under 10% were seen once. This clonotype was seen repeatedly, ten times or more. Its specificity is not known. This same sample was also taken into another study, of yellow fever vaccine responses in identical twins.

Sequencing used PBMCs. The sequence was obtained from a young woman in good health. This chain links TRBV12-3 or TRBV12-4 with TRBJ1-2; TRBD1 might be the D (6 bases). The CDR3 coding sequence is TGTGCCAGCAGCCCGGGGACATCCTATGGCTACACCTTC. Translated, it gives CASSPGTSYGYTF.